One and the same sample provided the 2 T cell receptor beta chains below, sequenced in a study of T cells in Graves' hyperthyroidism and ophthalmopathy. Amplified TCR beta CDR3 regions derived from RNA transcripts. A set of HTBI primers served as the primers for a first-round RT-PCR of the TCR CDR3. TCRdb reanalysed the multiplex PCR reads using MiXCR and keeps one entry per CDR3 protein. This table has fewer than 550,000 distinct CDR3 sequences, around 22% appearing once. Sample: blood. These receptor sequences come from a woman aged 25 to 45 with Graves' ophthalmopathy.

This clonotype was counted ten times or more. The CDR3 sequence is CAWSQGEEGGYTF. CDR3 in DNA: TGTGCCTGGAGTCAAGGAGAGGAGGGTGGCTACACCTTC. The chain recombines TRBV30 with TRBJ1-2; D call uncertain. Looked up from germline, CDR1 is GTSNPN and CDR2 is SVGIG (reference sequence). The CDR3 consists of 13 residues. V gave up 2 bases and J gave up 7 bases, with 14 bases separating them.

Only a few counts were recorded for this clonotype. The rearrangement links TRBV28 to TRBJ1-4; no clear D. V lost 4 bases, J lost 0 bases, and 15 bases lay in between. Looked up from germline, CDR1 is MDHEN and CDR2 is SYDVKM. This CDR3 contains 17 residues. The CDR3 DNA sequence: TGTGCCAGCAGTTCGGCAGGCACCGCCGCAACTAATGAAAAACTGTTTTTT. Translated, it gives CASSSAGTAATNEKLFF.